These 11 T cell receptor beta chains were all obtained from the same sample, sequenced in a study of blood T cell repertoires in COVID-19. Sequencing was performed with immunoSEQ multiplex PCR; in TCRdb, only in-frame clones are kept and a portion is missing. The sample carries 250,000 to 300,000 clones, 70% to 90% recorded once. Sequenced material: peripheral blood. The receptors derive from a woman aged 70-85 years with acute or convalescent COVID-19.

A remark on this clone: Other DNA sequences within the sample encode an identical CDR3. The chain is built from TRBV11-2 and TRBJ1-2; D is possibly TRBD1 (5 bases). Germline CDR1 reads SGHAT; CDR2 reads FQNNGV. Trimming pared 4 bases from V and 6 bases from J, leaving 9 bases between. This CDR3 has 12 residues. The CDR3 is CASSWGGDGYTF. The CDR3 nucleotides are TGTGCCAGCAGCTGGGGAGGGGATGGCTACACCTTC.

The chain carries TRBV14 and TRBJ2-5; D may be TRBD2 (6 bases). The V gene's germline CDR1 is SGHDN and CDR2 FVKESK. This CDR3 is built from 13 residues. Trimming left V 0 bases short and J 4 bases short, with 6 bases between. DNA for the CDR3: TGTGCCAGCAGCCAAGATAGCGGAGAGACCCAGTACTTC. The encoded protein is CASSQDSGETQYF.

The V and J genes are TRBV11-2 and TRBJ1-2; perhaps TRBD1 as D (6 bases). Germline V gene data show CDR1 as SGHAT and CDR2 as FQNNGV. V was clipped by 3 bases and J by 4 bases, with 15 bases between them. This CDR3 has 15 amino acids. In nucleotides, the CDR3 is TGTGCCAGCAGCTTGGGAGCGGGGGGCATCTATGGCTACACCTTC. Translation gives CASSLGAGGIYGYTF.

The chain couples TRBV7-9 to TRBJ2-1; 10 nucleotides line up with TRBD2. Looked up from germline, CDR1 is SEHNR and CDR2 is FQNEAQ (reference sequence). The CDR3 runs to 15 residues. The V segment lost 0 bases and the J segment 10 bases; nucleotides outside the gene matches: 6. The CDR3, as DNA: TGTGCCAGCAGCTTAGCTTTAGCGGGGGGCCGGGAGCAGTTCTTC. It encodes CASSLALAGGREQFF.

This clone was seen only a few times. The rearrangement uses TRBV29-1 and TRBJ2-5; a weak D match, TRBD1 (6 bases). Deletions cut 6 bases from V and 4 bases from J, with 12 bases between. Per germline, CDR1 SQVTM and CDR2 ANQGSEA. CDR3 length equals 12 residues. The CDR3 is CSVAQGTETQYF. CDR3 DNA: TGCAGCGTCGCCCAGGGGACAGAGACCCAGTACTTC.

Only a few counts were recorded for this clone. The chain links TRBV11-2 to TRBJ2-3; D might be TRBD1 (5 bases). Germline lookup yields CDR1 SGHAT and CDR2 FQNNGV. V was cut by 1 base and J by 9 bases, with 11 bases left in between. CDR3 length: 13 amino acids. CDR3 in DNA: TGTGCCAGCAGCTTAGGGGGCCGTGAAACGCAGTATTTT. Amino acid sequence: CASSLGGRETQYF.

This chain uses TRBV28 with TRBJ1-1, with no clear D. CDR1 is MDHEN and CDR2 is SYDVKM in the germline V gene. CDR3 length: 19 residues. V gave up 5 bases and J gave up 1 base, with 26 bases separating them. Written as DNA, the CDR3 is TGTGCCAGCAGTAAGAGGACTTCCCCGGCCGTTTTCCAGAACACTGAAGCTTTCTTT. This translates into CASSKRTSPAVFQNTEAFF.

This clone was observed a single time. This sequence joins TRBV30 and TRBJ2-1; TRBD2 agrees at 10 bases. Looked up from germline, CDR1 is GTSNPN and CDR2 is SVGIG (reference sequence). V lost 6 bases, J lost 3 bases, and 11 bases stayed unmatched. The CDR3 contains 16 residues. CDR3 DNA sequence: TGTGCCTGTCGGGGTTCAACTAGCGGGATCTACAATGAGCAGTTCTTC. Translated: CACRGSTSGIYNEQFF.

DNA of the CDR3: TGTGCCAGCAGTTCCCCGGAGAGCTACAACACTGAAGCTTTCTTT. Protein product: CASSSPESYNTEAFF. The genes are TRBV28 and TRBJ1-1; unclear D gene. The CDR3 has 15 amino acids. Germline V lookup: CDR1 MDHEN, CDR2 SYDVKM. Trimming left V 4 bases short and J 2 bases short, with 14 bases between.

The CDR3 coding sequence is TGTGCCAGCAGTCCCTCCCCCACCGGGGAGCTGTTTTTT. Its protein product is CASSPSPTGELFF. The chain links TRBV6-5 to TRBJ2-2; D ambiguous. In germline, CDR1 is MNHEY, CDR2 SVGAGI. CDR3 length: 13 amino acids. Trimming cost V 5 bases and J 4 bases, with 8 bases left between them.

The genes are TRBV11-3 and TRBJ2-5; no definite D call. The germline gives CDR1 SGHNT, CDR2 YENEEA. The V and J ends lost 5 bases and 7 bases respectively, with 14 bases between them. CDR3 size: 13 residues. CDR3 residues: CASSMTYGGTQYF. CDR3 bases: TGTGCCAGCAGCATGACCTACGGCGGGACCCAGTACTTC.